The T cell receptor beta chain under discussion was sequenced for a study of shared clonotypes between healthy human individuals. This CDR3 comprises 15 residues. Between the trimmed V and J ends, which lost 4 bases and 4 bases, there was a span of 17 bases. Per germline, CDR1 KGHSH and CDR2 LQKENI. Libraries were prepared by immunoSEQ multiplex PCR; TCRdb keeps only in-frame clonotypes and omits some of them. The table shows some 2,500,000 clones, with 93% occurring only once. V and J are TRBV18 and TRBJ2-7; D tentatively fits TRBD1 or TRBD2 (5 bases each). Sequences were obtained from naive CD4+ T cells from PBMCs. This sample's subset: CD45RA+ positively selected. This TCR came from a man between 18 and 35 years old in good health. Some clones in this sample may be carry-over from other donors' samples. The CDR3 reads CASSLGTARFYEQYF. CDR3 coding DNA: TGTGCCAGCTCACTAGGGACGGCGAGATTTTACGAGCAGTACTTC.